These 2 T cell receptor beta chains came from one sample sequenced in a study of T cell repertoires in cytomegalovirus infection. In TCRdb, the reads were re-called with MiXCR into one record per CDR3 protein. Here the sample spans hundreds of thousands of distinct CDR3 sequences, approximately 33% being singletons. Antigen specificity for these receptors is unknown. The sample in question was cultured PBMCs, obtained from culture after CMV antigen stimulation. The source is a human donor in good health (CMV status not recorded). Some clones in this sample may be carry-over from other donors' samples.

This clonotype was detected only a few times. The chain recombines TRBV4-1 with TRBJ2-5, with D tentatively TRBD2 (5 bases). The V gene's germline CDR1 is MGHRA and CDR2 YSYEKL. V was shortened by 0 bases and J by 2 bases, with 16 bases between the two germline ends. The CDR3 extends over 17 amino acids. In nucleotides, the CDR3 is TGCGCCAGCAGCCAAGAGGGAGCGGCAGTTGATCAAGAGACCCAGTACTTC. This gives the protein CASSQEGAAVDQETQYF.

The DNA for the CDR3 is TGTGCCATCACTAACCCCCCTCGCTACGAGCAGTACTTC. It specifies CAITNPPRYEQYF. The chain combines TRBV10-3 with TRBJ2-7; D gene uncertain. The CDR3 covers 13 residues. Germline V gene sequence: CDR1 ENHRY, CDR2 SYGVKD. V lost 7 bases to trimming and J lost 3 bases, with 13 bases between them.